The 24 T cell receptor beta chains given below trace back to one sample, sequenced in a study of memory CD4+ T cells and cytomegalovirus serostatus. Single viable CD3+CD4+CD8-CD45RO+ cells were sorted as the memory CD4+ T cells. Here immunoSEQ multiplex PCR was the method, and the copy in TCRdb shows in-frame clones only, minus some. Among 50,000 to 70,000 clones, around 79% were seen once, and the ten largest hold 0.82%. Sequencing used memory CD4+ T cells from blood. All receptors come from an adult in good health and CMV-seronegative.

The chain couples TRBV7-9 to TRBJ2-1; no reliable D call. V was pared by 5 bases and J by 2 bases, with 16 bases between. Germline values: CDR1 SEHNR, CDR2 FQNEAQ (reference sequence). There are 16 residues in the CDR3. The CDR3 region is CASSPKRTYTYNEQFF. CDR3 coding DNA: TGTGCCAGCAGCCCCAAACGGACCTACACCTACAATGAGCAGTTCTTC.

This chain uses TRBV5-8 with TRBJ2-3, with D possibly matching TRBD2 (6 bases). Germline V gene lookup returns CDR1 SGHTS and CDR2 YDEGEE. The ends were cut back, 1 base at V and 6 bases at J, with 12 bases in the middle. The CDR3 spans 14 residues. As DNA, the CDR3 is TGTGCCAGCAGCTTGACTAGCTGGAGTGATACGCAGTATTTT. Its protein is CASSLTSWSDTQYF.

This clone was counted only a few times. The rearrangement uses TRBV7-2 and TRBJ1-6; D possibly corresponds to TRBD1 (5 bases). V gave up 0 bases and J gave up 5 bases, with 5 bases separating them. Germline V lookup: CDR1 SGHTA, CDR2 FQGNSA. CDR3 length equals 14 residues. The CDR3 spells CASSLARDNSPLHF. The CDR3, as DNA: TGTGCCAGCAGCTTAGCCAGGGATAATTCACCCCTCCACTTT.

The chain uses TRBV7-9 and TRBJ2-7; TRBD1 matches at 10 bases. The CDR3 consists of 15 residues. Germline CDR1 is SEHNR and CDR2 is FQNEAQ (reference sequence). Trimming at V came to 5 bases and at J to 5 bases, leaving 9 bases not matched to a gene. The CDR3 here is CASSPTGTGAHEQYF. For the CDR3, the DNA is TGTGCCAGCAGCCCCACCGGGACAGGGGCCCACGAGCAGTACTTC.

The rearrangement links TRBV5-7 to TRBJ2-5; D not certain. The end of the DNA aligns better with TRBJ2-7, so the J call may be wrong. TRBV5-7 is assigned to the ORF class and has an uncertain function. CDR3 length equals 14 residues. This chain's CDR3 is CASSLEPSSYEQYF. The CDR3 region has the DNA TGTGCCAGCAGCTTGGAGCCTAGTAGCTACGAGCAGTACTTC.

V gene TRBV30 combines with J gene TRBJ2-7; TRBD1 or TRBD2 may be the D gene (5 bases each). The CDR3 contains 14 residues. Trimming cost V 7 bases and J 0 bases, with 16 bases left between them. The germline V gene has CDR1 GTSNPN and CDR2 SVGIG (reference sequence). CDR3 in amino acids: CALSRDPSSYEQYF. DNA for the CDR3: TGTGCCTTGTCCCGGGACCCGAGCTCCTACGAGCAGTACTTC.

The V call is TRBV5-4, the J call TRBJ1-2; unclear D gene. Trimming removed 0 bases from V and 0 bases from J, with 12 bases in between. The CDR3 consists of 16 residues. CDR1 is SGHNT and CDR2 is YYREEE in the germline V gene (reference sequence). This CDR3 is CASSLDPGTTNYGYTF. The DNA for the CDR3 is TGTGCCAGCAGCTTGGACCCAGGTACCACTAACTATGGCTACACCTTC.

The J gene is TRBJ2-4, the V gene TRBV29-1; 10 bases line up with TRBD2. V shed 2 bases, J shed 2 bases, and the junction held 9 bases outside the gene matches. The CDR3 length is 17 residues. Germline CDR1 is SQVTM and CDR2 is ANQGSEA. Here the CDR3 DNA reads TGCAGCGTTGAAAGCGGGAGGGCCGGGGGGTCCAAAAACATTCAGTACTTC. This gives the protein CSVESGRAGGSKNIQYF.

In this sample, this clone turned up many times. The rearrangement uses TRBV5-6 and TRBJ1-2, with 7 nucleotides matching TRBD1. Germline loops: CDR1 SGHDT, CDR2 YYEEEE. The V gene end was trimmed by 7 bases and the J gene end by 8 bases; junction bases not matched to a gene: 8. The CDR3 has 12 amino acids. The CDR3 DNA sequence: TGTGCCAGCGGGGACAGAATCAGCGGCTACACCTTC. This codes for CASGDRISGYTF.

CDR3 loop: CASSFRDNPVGEQYF. The CDR3 DNA follows: TGTGCCAGCAGTTTTAGGGACAATCCGGTGGGTGAGCAGTACTTC. The chain is built from TRBV27 and TRBJ2-7; D is possibly TRBD1 (6 bases). The CDR3 has 15 amino acids. Germline assignment: CDR1 MNHEY and CDR2 SMNVEV (reference sequence). V gave up 3 bases and J gave up 7 bases, with 19 bases separating them.

The chain joins TRBV11-2 to TRBJ2-3, with a weak D call TRBD1 (5 bases). The CDR3 is made up of 16 amino acids. V lost 4 bases and J lost 4, with 18 bases in between. Germline V gene sequence: CDR1 SGHAT, CDR2 FQNNGV. CDR3 protein: CASSSKGALPADTQYF. DNA of the CDR3: TGTGCCAGCAGCTCCAAAGGGGCCCTACCGGCAGATACGCAGTATTTT.

The chain employs TRBV15 and TRBJ2-2, with D possibly being TRBD2 (5 bases). The germline V and J ends were trimmed by 0 bases and 8 bases, with 13 bases remaining between them. The CDR3 totals 15 residues. CDR1 and CDR2 (germline): LNHNV, YYDKDF (reference sequence). The chain's CDR3 is CATSRETNRGGELFF. Here the CDR3 DNA reads TGTGCCACCAGCAGAGAAACAAATCGGGGTGGGGAGCTGTTTTTT. The full variable domain, with the rest looked up from reference TRBV15 and TRBJ2-2, is DAMVIQNPRYQVTQFGKPVTLSCSQTLNHNVMYWYQQKSSQAPKLLFHYYDKDFNNEADTPDNFQSRRPNTSFCFLDIRSPGLGDTAMYLCATSRETNRGGELFFGEGSRLTVL.

The rearrangement links TRBV9 to TRBJ2-5; TRBD2 might be the D (5 bases). The CDR3 length is 13 residues. V gave up 3 bases and J gave up 9 bases, with 15 bases separating them. CDR1 and CDR2 (germline): SGDLS, YYNGEE. The CDR3, as DNA: TGTGCCAGCAGCGGACAACCCGACGGGGCCCAGTACTTC. This codes for CASSGQPDGAQYF.

CDR3 sequence (DNA): TGTGCCAGCGTCCCCCTTAGGGGCCAAGAGACCCAGTACTTC. This sequence encodes CASVPLRGQETQYF. The rearrangement joins TRBV28 to TRBJ2-5; a weak D match, TRBD1 (5 bases). The V gene's germline CDR1 is MDHEN and CDR2 SYDVKM. Between the trimmed V and J ends, which lost 8 bases and 1 base, there was a span of 14 bases. The CDR3 length is 14 residues.

The DNA for the CDR3 is TGTGCCAGCAGTACCCGGAGTGGGTATGGCTACACCTTC. Encoded protein: CASSTRSGYGYTF. The chain uses TRBV27 and TRBJ1-2; no firm D call. Germline V gives CDR1 MNHEY, CDR2 SMNVEV (reference sequence). This CDR3 has 13 residues. V lost 5 bases, J lost 5 bases, and 12 bases lay in between.

Comment on this clone: This sample also contains other DNA sequences that code for the same CDR3. The J gene is TRBJ1-2, the V gene TRBV7-9; D is ambiguous. Germline V gives CDR1 SEHNR, CDR2 FQNEAQ (reference sequence). This CDR3 has 14 residues. V lost 5 bases to trimming and J lost 4 bases, with 14 bases between them. This CDR3 is CASSPVGGSYGYTF. The CDR3 coding sequence is TGTGCCAGCAGCCCGGTTGGAGGGAGCTATGGCTACACCTTC.

The V gene is TRBV9, the J gene TRBJ2-7; no reliable D call. The length of the CDR3 is 17 residues. V gave up 1 base and J gave up 5 bases, with 22 bases separating them. Germline V gives CDR1 SGDLS, CDR2 YYNGEE. Here the CDR3 reads CASSVNPVANLLHEQYF. The CDR3 DNA follows: TGTGCCAGCAGCGTAAATCCCGTGGCGAACTTACTCCACGAGCAGTACTTC.

V and J are TRBV7-9 and TRBJ2-2; tentative D call: TRBD2 (5 bases). Trimming removed 7 bases at V and 1 base at J, with 10 bases between. The V gene's germline CDR1 is SEHNR and CDR2 FQNEAQ (reference sequence). This CDR3 contains 14 residues. DNA for the CDR3: TGTGCCAGCACCCAAAGCGGGAACACCGGGGAGCTGTTTTTT. Translation gives CASTQSGNTGELFF.

The rearrangement links TRBV29-1 to TRBJ1-2; perhaps TRBD1 as D (5 bases). Germline V gives CDR1 SQVTM, CDR2 ANQGSEA. The CDR3 extends over 12 amino acids. V shed 5 bases and J shed 2 bases, with 9 bases lying between them. The CDR3 sequence: CSVRAGNYGYTF. The CDR3 DNA reads as TGCAGCGTTAGGGCAGGGAACTATGGCTACACCTTC.

J is TRBJ1-1 and V is TRBV6-5; weak D call: TRBD1 (5 bases). Germline lookup yields CDR1 MNHEY and CDR2 SVGAGI. The V gene lost 0 bases and the J gene lost 6 bases, with 11 bases spanning the gap. The CDR3 spans 14 residues. The CDR3 region has the DNA TGTGCCAGCAGTTACTCGGATAAAGGGGCTGAAGCTTTCTTT. Amino acid sequence: CASSYSDKGAEAFF.

The genes are TRBV5-1 and TRBJ2-7; tentatively, D is TRBD2 (6 bases). CDR3 length equals 15 residues. Germline V gene data show CDR1 as SGHRS and CDR2 as YFSETQ. V dropped 0 bases and J dropped 3 bases, with 13 bases sitting between them. The CDR3 nucleotides read TGCGCCAGCAGCTTGGGCGGGACCCAGCGCTACGAGCAGTACTTC. This codes for CASSLGGTQRYEQYF.

J is TRBJ2-1 and V is TRBV7-8; a weak D match, TRBD1 (5 bases). Per the germline V gene, CDR1 is SGHVS and CDR2 is FQNEAQ. The CDR3 runs to 15 residues. The V gene lost 5 bases and the J gene lost 0 bases, with 11 bases spanning the gap. The CDR3 DNA reads as TGTGCCAGCAGCCTGACAGTCAGCTCCTACAATGAGCAGTTCTTC. This gives the protein CASSLTVSSYNEQFF.

V usage is TRBV28 and J usage is TRBJ2-5, with D hard to call. The V end lost 9 bases, the J end lost 5 bases, and 10 bases lay between the germline ends. Germline CDR1 and CDR2: MDHEN and SYDVKM. The CDR3 runs 11 residues. The CDR3 sequence: CASSRVETQYF. The DNA of the CDR3 is TGTGCCAGTTCTCGGGTGGAGACCCAGTACTTC.

The chain employs TRBV29-1 and TRBJ1-6; D uncertain. Per germline, CDR1 SQVTM and CDR2 ANQGSEA. V was trimmed by 5 bases and J by 5 bases, leaving 10 bases between them. The CDR3 extends over 13 amino acids. The CDR3 DNA sequence: TGCAGCGTTAAACCCTGGGATAATTCACCCCTCCACTTT. Its protein product is CSVKPWDNSPLHF.